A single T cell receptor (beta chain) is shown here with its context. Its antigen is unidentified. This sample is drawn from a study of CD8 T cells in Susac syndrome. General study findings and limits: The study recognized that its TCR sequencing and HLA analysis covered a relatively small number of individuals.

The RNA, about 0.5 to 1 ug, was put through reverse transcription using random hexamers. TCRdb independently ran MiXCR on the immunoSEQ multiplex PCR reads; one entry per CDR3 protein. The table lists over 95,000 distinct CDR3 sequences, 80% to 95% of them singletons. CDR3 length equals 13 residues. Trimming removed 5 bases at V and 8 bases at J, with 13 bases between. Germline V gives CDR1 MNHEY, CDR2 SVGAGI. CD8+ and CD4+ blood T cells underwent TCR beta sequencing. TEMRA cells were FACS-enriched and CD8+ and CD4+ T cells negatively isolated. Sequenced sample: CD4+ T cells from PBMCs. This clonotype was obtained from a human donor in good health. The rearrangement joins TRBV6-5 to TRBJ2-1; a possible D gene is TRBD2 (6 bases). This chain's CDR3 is CASSTLGEDEQFF. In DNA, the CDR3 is TGTGCCAGCAGTACATTGGGGGAGGATGAGCAGTTCTTC.